This TCR beta chain stems from a study of immune cell composition in non-small cell lung cancer. The wider study: Histologic subtype was mainly adenocarcinoma or squamous cell carcinoma.

Assay used: immunoSEQ multiplex PCR; TCRdb lists only in-frame clones, some missing. The repertoire consists of around 8,000 clones, with roughly 68% occurring once and the leading ten covering around 8.7%. Template was genomic DNA from frozen, unsorted single-cell suspensions. The sequence derives from a human donor with non-small cell lung cancer. Sequenced material: lung tumor tissue.

CDR3 in amino acids: CASSRTGGTDTQYF. The CDR3 DNA follows: TGTGCCAGTAGTAGGACAGGTGGCACAGATACGCAGTATTTT. The chain combines TRBV19 with TRBJ2-3; TRBD1 matches at 7 bases. J gave up 1 base and V 4 bases, and 2 bases lay outside the gene matches. CDR1 and CDR2 (germline): LNHDA, SQIVND (reference sequence). This CDR3 has 14 amino acids.